Below are 28 T cell receptor beta chains sequenced from a single sample in a study of shared clonotypes between healthy human individuals. Naive CD8 populations comprised CD45RO-negative cells positively selected for CCR7, excluding terminally differentiated effector memory CD45RA+ cells. Assay used: immunoSEQ multiplex PCR; TCRdb lists only in-frame clones, some missing. Here the sample spans about 580,000 clones, roughly 98% being singletons. What was sequenced was naive CD8+ T cells sorted from blood. The receptor source for this set is a young man in good health.

The rearrangement uses TRBV7-6 and TRBJ2-7; 9 bases map to TRBD2. In germline, CDR1 is SGHVS, CDR2 FNYEAQ. The CDR3 runs 15 residues. V lost 3 bases to trimming and J lost 4 bases; unmatched junction nucleotides: 7. The CDR3 nucleotides read TGTGCCAGCAGCTTTGAGCCGGGACTAGCTTACGAGCAGTACTTC. It is translated as CASSFEPGLAYEQYF.

As for this clone: The same CDR3 also results from other DNA sequences found in this sample. The CDR3 DNA is TGTGCCAGCAGCCCCGGACTTTACAATGAGCAGTTCTTC. Its protein is CASSPGLYNEQFF. V is TRBV28 and J is TRBJ2-1, with D possibly matching TRBD2 (5 bases). The CDR3 extends over 13 amino acids. The germline gives CDR1 MDHEN, CDR2 SYDVKM. Trimming removed 6 bases at V and 4 bases at J, with 10 bases between.

The V and J genes are TRBV7-9 and TRBJ2-1; TRBD2 matches at 7 bases. The germline V gene has CDR1 SEHNR and CDR2 FQNEAQ (reference sequence). V shed 7 bases and J 4 bases; nucleotides not matched to a gene: 4. The CDR3 length is 13 residues. CDR3 sequence reads: CASNPSGYNEQFF. CDR3 nucleotides: TGTGCCAGCAATCCTAGCGGTTACAATGAGCAGTTCTTC.

The CDR3 DNA is TGTGCCAGCAGTGATGAGCGGGAGTATGCGTTAGGGTACGAGCAGTACTTC. It codes for CASSDEREYALGYEQYF. The genes are TRBV2 and TRBJ2-7; 8 positions match TRBD2. Germline V gives CDR1 SNHLY, CDR2 FYNNEI. This CDR3 has 17 residues. Germline trimming cut 3 bases from V and 4 bases from J; bases unmatched to any gene: 14.

This chain joins TRBV7-9 and TRBJ2-1; 9 bases match TRBD2. The CDR3 sequence is 16 residues long. J gave up 0 bases and V 5 bases, and 5 bases lay outside the gene matches. Germline V CDR1 and CDR2: SEHNR, FQNEAQ (reference sequence). As DNA, the CDR3 is TGTGCCAGCAGCCCAGATAGCGGGAGCTCCTACAATGAGCAGTTCTTC. Encoded protein: CASSPDSGSSYNEQFF.

The chain is built from TRBV20-1 and TRBJ2-2; no clear D. The CDR3 spans 10 residues. Germline V gives CDR1 DFQATT, CDR2 SNEGSKA (reference sequence). The CDR3 reads CSPDTGELFF. The CDR3 bases are TGCAGCCCGGATACCGGGGAGCTGTTTTTT.

The chain uses TRBV14 and TRBJ1-3, with unresolved D. Germline CDR1 reads SGHDN; CDR2 reads FVKESK. The CDR3 is made up of 18 amino acids. V lost 1 base to trimming and J lost 4 bases, with 20 bases between them. Here the CDR3 reads CASSQVLGPKSFGNTIYF. In DNA form, the CDR3 reads TGTGCCAGCAGCCAAGTTCTTGGACCTAAGAGCTTCGGAAACACCATATATTTT. The full variable domain, with the rest looked up from reference TRBV14 and TRBJ1-3, is EAGVTQFPSHSVIEKGQTVTLRCDPISGHDNLYWYRRVMGKEIKFLLHFVKESKQDESGMPNNRFLAERTGGTYSTLKVQPAELEDSGVYFCASSQVLGPKSFGNTIYFGEGSWLTVV.

The rearrangement uses TRBV27 and TRBJ2-5, with D perhaps TRBD1 (6 bases). V was trimmed by 0 bases and J by 4 bases, leaving 9 bases between them. Germline V gene data show CDR1 as MNHEY and CDR2 as SMNVEV (reference sequence). This CDR3 has 14 amino acids. The DNA of the CDR3 is TGTGCCAGCAGTTTATCTGGGGGCACAGAGACCCAGTACTTC. Protein sequence: CASSLSGGTETQYF.

The V gene is TRBV7-8, the J gene TRBJ2-1; 7 positions match TRBD2. Germline V gene sequence: CDR1 SGHVS, CDR2 FQNEAQ. The CDR3 spans 15 residues. V gave up 6 bases and J gave up 4 bases; unmatched junction bases: 9. The CDR3 sequence: CASSFGTIDYNEQFF. The CDR3 DNA follows: TGTGCCAGCAGTTTCGGGACTATAGATTACAATGAGCAGTTCTTC.

J is TRBJ2-7 and V is TRBV29-1; 7 bases are shared with TRBD2. The V gene end was trimmed by 7 bases and the J gene end by 1 base; junction bases not matched to a gene: 22. The CDR3 covers 18 residues. In germline, CDR1 is SQVTM, CDR2 ANQGSEA. CDR3 protein: CSARSRGTAGLGSYEQYF. In nucleotides, the CDR3 is TGCAGCGCGAGGTCCCGGGGAACAGCGGGGTTGGGATCCTACGAGCAGTACTTC.

V and J are TRBV4-1 and TRBJ2-1, with D possibly matching TRBD1 (6 bases). Trimming removed 1 base from V and 6 bases from J, with 13 bases in between. In germline, CDR1 is MGHRA, CDR2 YSYEKL. The CDR3 length is 15 residues. In DNA, the CDR3 is TGCGCCAGCAGCCAAGGGCCAGGGGTGGGCAATGAGCAGTTCTTC. This sequence encodes CASSQGPGVGNEQFF.

The rearrangement links TRBV7-9 to TRBJ2-7; no clear D gene. This CDR3 comprises 15 residues. V was shortened by 1 base and J by 6 bases, with 16 bases between the two germline ends. Per germline, CDR1 SEHNR and CDR2 FQNEAQ (reference sequence). CDR3 DNA sequence: TGTGCCAGCAGCTTAGTTTCCGGCTTTGCTAGCGAGCAGTACTTC. Translated: CASSLVSGFASEQYF.

This chain connects TRBV27 to TRBJ1-2, with D unclear. This CDR3 is built from 15 residues. V lost 0 bases and J lost 4, with 12 bases in between. Germline loops: CDR1 MNHEY, CDR2 SMNVEV (reference sequence). The DNA for the CDR3 is TGTGCCAGCAGTTTATCCCGTGGAGGGATCTATGGCTACACCTTC. It translates to CASSLSRGGIYGYTF.

The chain joins TRBV5-1 to TRBJ2-2; TRBD1 matches 7 bases. The CDR3 has 21 residues. The germline gives CDR1 SGHRS, CDR2 YFSETQ. Germline trimming cut 4 bases from V and 0 bases from J; bases unmatched to any gene: 21. CDR3: CASSASLTGTANLANTGELFF. Here the CDR3 DNA reads TGCGCCAGCAGCGCTAGTCTGACCGGGACAGCAAACCTAGCGAACACCGGGGAGCTGTTTTTT.

The chain joins TRBV10-3 to TRBJ2-7, with a possible D match to TRBD1 (5 bases). V dropped 6 bases and J dropped 0 bases, with 12 bases sitting between them. The CDR3 length is 14 residues. Germline V gene lookup returns CDR1 ENHRY and CDR2 SYGVKD. The CDR3 is CAISLPGSSYEQYF. The DNA for the CDR3 is TGTGCCATCAGCCTGCCAGGGTCCTCCTACGAGCAGTACTTC.

The chain couples TRBV6-1 to TRBJ2-1; D is undetermined. This CDR3 has 15 amino acids. V gave up 1 base and J gave up 9 bases, with 16 bases separating them. CDR1 and CDR2 from the germline V gene are MNHNS and SASEGT. CDR3 sequence reads: CASSEERLGVGEQFF. The DNA of the CDR3 is TGTGCCAGCAGTGAAGAAAGGCTTGGGGTGGGTGAGCAGTTCTTC.

J is TRBJ2-5 and V is TRBV6-4; 13 bases are a match to TRBD2. J gave up 5 bases and V 5 bases, and 5 bases lay outside the gene matches. CDR3 size: 15 residues. Germline lookup yields CDR1 MRHNA and CDR2 SNTAGT. Written as DNA, the CDR3 is TGTGCCAGCAGTCAACTAGCGGGAGGGATGGAGACCCAGTACTTC. It translates to CASSQLAGGMETQYF.

This chain connects TRBV7-2 to TRBJ2-7; TRBD2 aligns across 7 bases. Germline trimming cut 4 bases from V and 3 bases from J; bases unmatched to any gene: 6. Germline lookup yields CDR1 SGHTA and CDR2 FQGNSA. This CDR3 region has 14 residues. CDR3 residues: CASSYEWGGYEQYF. In DNA, the CDR3 is TGTGCCAGCAGCTACGAGTGGGGGGGCTACGAGCAGTACTTC.

The J gene is TRBJ2-1, the V gene TRBV9; D uncertain. Trimming pared 4 bases from V and 11 bases from J, leaving 22 bases between. The CDR3 has 15 amino acids. The germline V gene has CDR1 SGDLS and CDR2 YYNGEE. The CDR3 nucleotides are TGTGCCAGCAGCTTCGCTGCTGAGGCCCGACCTCAGCAGTTCTTC. Amino acids: CASSFAAEARPQQFF.

V gene TRBV5-6 combines with J gene TRBJ1-5; TRBD1 matches at 7 bases. V lost 3 bases and J lost 3; bases outside the gene matches: 6. In germline, CDR1 is SGHDT, CDR2 YYEEEE. The CDR3 is 15 residues long. The CDR3 here is CASSSTGSANQPQHF. CDR3 sequence (DNA): TGTGCCAGCAGCTCGACAGGGTCCGCCAATCAGCCCCAGCATTTT.

V is TRBV6-5 and J is TRBJ1-2; D not certain. Trimming pared 7 bases from V and 8 bases from J, leaving 17 bases between. This CDR3 region has 13 residues. The germline CDR1 and CDR2 sequences are MNHEY and SVGAGI. CDR3 in DNA: TGTGCCAGCACCCAAGGGCATCCGAGCGGCTACACCTTC. Encoded protein: CASTQGHPSGYTF.

The chain combines TRBV11-2 with TRBJ2-7; TRBD2 matches at 7 bases. V trimming: 6 bases; J trimming: 5 bases; junction bases outside the gene matches: 13. The CDR3 loop spans 15 amino acids. Germline V lookup: CDR1 SGHAT, CDR2 FQNNGV. The CDR3 nucleotides are TGTGCCAGCAGGGACGGATTAGGGAGGGTCCACGAGCAGTACTTC. Translation: CASRDGLGRVHEQYF.

The rearrangement joins TRBV7-9 to TRBJ1-2; no clear D gene. V lost 7 bases, J lost 1 base, and 13 bases lay in between. There are 14 residues in the CDR3. CDR1 and CDR2 (germline): SEHNR, FQNEAQ (reference sequence). CDR3 amino acids: CASTPPTNNYGYTF. The CDR3 DNA reads TGTGCCAGCACTCCGCCCACCAATAACTATGGCTACACCTTC.

J is TRBJ1-3 and V is TRBV30, with 9 bases fitting TRBD1. The ends lost 3 bases at V and 4 bases at J; junction bases unmatched: 7. CDR3 length: 15 residues. Germline-derived CDR1 and CDR2 are GTSNPN and SVGIG (reference sequence). CDR3: CAWRGDRGRGNTIYF. The CDR3 DNA reads as TGTGCCTGGAGGGGAGACAGGGGGAGAGGAAACACCATATATTTT.

This chain uses TRBV28 with TRBJ2-2; possibly TRBD1 for D (6 bases). Germline V gene data show CDR1 as MDHEN and CDR2 as SYDVKM. Trimming shortened V by 7 bases and J by 6 bases, and 18 bases separated the two germline ends. The CDR3 loop spans 15 amino acids. In DNA form, the CDR3 reads TGTGCCAGCACCCTCCTGAATGACAGGCCCGGGGAGCTGTTTTTT. It encodes CASTLLNDRPGELFF.

This clone was detected once. V usage is TRBV19 and J usage is TRBJ2-7, with D perhaps being TRBD1 or TRBD2 (5 bases each). This CDR3 has 15 amino acids. Germline CDR1 reads LNHDA; CDR2 reads SQIVND (reference sequence). Trimming took off 5 bases at V and 3 bases at J, with 17 bases between the two ends. CDR3 loop: CASSRLGPRGYEQYF. The CDR3 DNA reads as TGTGCCAGTAGTCGCTTGGGGCCCCGGGGCTACGAGCAGTACTTC.

Only one count was recorded for this clone. CDR3 residues: CASSLQQTRGPGELFF. CDR3 nucleotide sequence: TGTGCCAGCAGTTTACAGCAAACCCGAGGTCCCGGGGAGCTGTTTTTT. This chain links TRBV27 with TRBJ2-2; D is unresolved. The CDR3 runs to 16 residues. Looked up from germline, CDR1 is MNHEY and CDR2 is SMNVEV (reference sequence). V gave up 2 bases and J gave up 6 bases, with 16 bases separating them.

The chain carries TRBV5-1 and TRBJ2-5; D ambiguous. V was cut by 2 bases and J by 10 bases, with 18 bases left in between. The V gene's germline CDR1 is SGHRS and CDR2 YFSETQ. CDR3 length: 14 residues. The CDR3 DNA follows: TGCGCCAGCAGCTTAGGCGGCGTGGTACACCTCCAGTACTTC. Translated: CASSLGGVVHLQYF.